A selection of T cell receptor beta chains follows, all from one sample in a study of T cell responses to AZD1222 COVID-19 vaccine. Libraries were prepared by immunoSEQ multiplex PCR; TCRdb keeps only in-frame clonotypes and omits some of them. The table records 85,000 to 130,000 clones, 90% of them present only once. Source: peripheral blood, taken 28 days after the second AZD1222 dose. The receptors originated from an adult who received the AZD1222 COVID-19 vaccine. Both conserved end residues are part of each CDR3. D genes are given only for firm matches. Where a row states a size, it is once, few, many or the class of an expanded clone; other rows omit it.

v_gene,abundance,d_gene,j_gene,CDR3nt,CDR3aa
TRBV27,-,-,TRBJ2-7,TGTGCCAGCAGTTCAATAACGACTGGGAGGGGGGTCGGATACGAGCAGTACTTC,CASSSITTGRGVGYEQYF
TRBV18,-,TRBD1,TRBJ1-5,TGTGCCAGCTCACCGGGGACAGGGCAAGTAAATCAGCCCCAGCATTTT,CASSPGTGQVNQPQHF
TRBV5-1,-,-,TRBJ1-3,TGCGCCAGCAGCGAGGGACTGCGAGGGCCCTCTGGAAACACCATATATTTT,CASSEGLRGPSGNTIYF
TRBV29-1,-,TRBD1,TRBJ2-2,TGCAGCGTTGAATTTCAGGGGGCGGTGACCGGGGAGCTGTTTTTT,CSVEFQGAVTGELFF
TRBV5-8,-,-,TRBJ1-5,TGTGCCAGCAGCTTGGTGATCAATGTCGATAGCAATCAGCCCCAGCATTTT,CASSLVINVDSNQPQHF
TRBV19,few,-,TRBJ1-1,TGTGCCAGTAGTATTCATCAAAAGGGCACTGAAGCTTTCTTT,CASSIHQKGTEAFF
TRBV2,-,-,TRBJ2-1,TGTGCCAGCAGTGAAGTAGGGGGAGAGGGTGAGCAGTTCTTC,CASSEVGGEGEQFF
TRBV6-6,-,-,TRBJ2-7,TGTGCCAGCAGTTACGGGGCTGGCGAGCAGTACTTC,CASSYGAGEQYF
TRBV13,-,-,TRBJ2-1,TGTGCCAGCAGCCTAACAGCGAACTCCTACAATGAGCAGTTCTTC,CASSLTANSYNEQFF
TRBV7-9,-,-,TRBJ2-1,TGTGCCAGCAGCCCCCAAGCTGAGCAGTTCTTC,CASSPQAEQFF
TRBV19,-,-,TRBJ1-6,TGTGCCAGTAGCCCCTCCCTCCCTTCACCCCTCCACTTT,CASSPSLPSPLHF
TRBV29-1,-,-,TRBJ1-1,TGCAGCGCCCCGGCACCGGTAGGCACTGAAGCTTTCTTT,CSAPAPVGTEAFF
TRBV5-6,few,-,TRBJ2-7,TGTGCCAGCAGCTTGGATTCGGAGGGATGCTTC,CASSLDSEGCF
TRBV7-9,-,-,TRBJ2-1,TGTGCCGTACTAGACCCCCCCCCTGAGCAGTTCTTC,CAVLDPPPEQFF
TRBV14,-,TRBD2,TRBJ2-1,TGTGCCAGCAGCCCCCATCTAGCGGGGGGTTACAATGAGCAGTTCTTC,CASSPHLAGGYNEQFF
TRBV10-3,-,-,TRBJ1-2,TGTGCCATCAGAGAAGACGGGGCCAGCTATGGCTACACCTTC,CAIREDGASYGYTF
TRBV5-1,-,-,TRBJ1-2,TGCGCCAGCAGCTTGGAAGTCCGAGTACAGCCGACTAACTATGGCTACACCTTC,CASSLEVRVQPTNYGYTF
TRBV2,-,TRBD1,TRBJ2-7,TGTGCCAGCATCTCCCCCCCCGGGACAGGGGAATACAAGCAGTACTTC,CASISPPGTGEYKQYF
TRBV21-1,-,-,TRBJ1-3,TGTGCCGGGGACAGCTCTGGAAACACCATATATTTT,CAGDSSGNTIYF
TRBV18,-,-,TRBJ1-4,TGTGCCAGCTGTGAGGGGATTAATGAAAAACTGTTTTTT,CASCEGINEKLFF
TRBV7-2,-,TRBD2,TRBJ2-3,TGTGCCAGCAGCACCGGACTAGCGGGGGGGCCTTCGGATACGCAGTATTTT,CASSTGLAGGPSDTQYF
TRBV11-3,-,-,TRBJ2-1,TGTGCCAGCAGCACTTCGGGGGCTCGCGATGAGCAGTTCTTC,CASSTSGARDEQFF
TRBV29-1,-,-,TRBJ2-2,TGCAGCGTTGAATCCGGGGGCGAGGTAACCGGGGAGCTGTTTTTT,CSVESGGEVTGELFF
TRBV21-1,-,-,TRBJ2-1,TGTGCCAGCAGCAAAGGAAGCTTAACTCAGGGTGAGCAGTTCTTC,CASSKGSLTQGEQFF
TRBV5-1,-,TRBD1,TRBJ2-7,TGCGCCAGCAGCTTGGGGGGGACAGAGAGGGAGCAGTACTTC,CASSLGGTEREQYF
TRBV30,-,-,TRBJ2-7,TGTGCCTGGAGTGTACCTGGGAAACGGGCCTACGAGCAGTACTTC,CAWSVPGKRAYEQYF
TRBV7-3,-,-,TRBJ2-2,TGTGCCAGCAGTGTTGTTATTCCCGGGGAGCTGTTTTTT,CASSVVIPGELFF
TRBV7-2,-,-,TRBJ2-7,TGTGCCAGCAGCTTAGACGCGGGGCCCCGCTACGAGCAGTACTTC,CASSLDAGPRYEQYF
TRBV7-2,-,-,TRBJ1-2,TGTGCCAGCAGCTTGAGACAGGGCTACACCTTC,CASSLRQGYTF
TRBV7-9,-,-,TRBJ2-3,TGTGCCAGCAGCTTAACAGGAGTAAACACAGATACGCAGTATTTT,CASSLTGVNTDTQYF
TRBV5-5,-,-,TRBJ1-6,TGTGCCAGCAGCTTGGGGGGCAATAATTCACCCCTCCACTTT,CASSLGGNNSPLHF
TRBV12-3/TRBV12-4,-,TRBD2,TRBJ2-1,TGTGCCAGCAGTGTACCGGGACTAGCAGGGCAGTTCTTC,CASSVPGLAGQFF
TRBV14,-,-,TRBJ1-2,TGTGCCAGCAGCCAAGCTCAGGTTAACTATGGCTACACCTTC,CASSQAQVNYGYTF
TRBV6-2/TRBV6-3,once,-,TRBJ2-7,TGTGCCAGCAGCCCCGCCTACGAGCAGTACTTC,CASSPAYEQYF
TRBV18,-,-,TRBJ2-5,TGTGCCAGCTCACAGGAGGGTGTGAAAGAGACCCAGTACTTC,CASSQEGVKETQYF
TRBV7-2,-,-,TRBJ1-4,TGTGCCAGCAGCTACTTGGGGGCGAGTGAAAAACTGTTTTTT,CASSYLGASEKLFF